Shown below are 29 T cell receptor beta chains from a single sample sequenced in a study of shared clonotypes between healthy human individuals. The data were produced by immunoSEQ multiplex PCR, yet TCRdb's version contains in-frame clones alone and is incomplete. The sample has approximately 320,000 clones, roughly 91% seen once. The sequenced sample was memory CD8+ T cells sorted from blood. Sample subset: CD45RO+ cells pooled with CCR7-negative TemRA cells. The receptors come from a man aged 18 to 30 in good health.

The chain employs TRBV28 and TRBJ2-7; D is ambiguous. The CDR3 spans 16 residues. V was pared by 1 base and J by 1 base, with 14 bases between. Germline V gene sequence: CDR1 MDHEN, CDR2 SYDVKM. CDR3 sequence: CASSLLGHGRSYEQYF. The CDR3 DNA follows: TGTGCCAGCAGTTTATTGGGCCACGGCAGATCCTACGAGCAGTACTTC.

This chain joins TRBV7-9 and TRBJ2-5, with TRBD1 identical over 10 bases. This CDR3 is 17 amino acids long. Per the germline V gene, CDR1 is SEHNR and CDR2 is FQNEAQ (reference sequence). The ends lost 4 bases at V and 1 base at J; junction bases unmatched: 9. CDR3: CASSSTRQGASQETQYF. The CDR3 region has the DNA TGTGCCAGCAGCTCAACCCGACAGGGGGCTTCCCAAGAGACCCAGTACTTC.

This chain links TRBV27 with TRBJ2-7; a possible D gene is TRBD1 (5 bases). The CDR3 runs 18 residues. The germline V and J ends were trimmed by 3 bases and 4 bases, with 25 bases remaining between them. CDR1 is MNHEY, CDR2 SMNVEV, per germline (reference sequence). The CDR3 protein is CASSFWPFFVSTGYEQYF. CDR3 nucleotide sequence: TGTGCCAGCAGTTTCTGGCCGTTTTTTGTTTCCACAGGATACGAGCAGTACTTC.

The chain uses TRBV15 and TRBJ2-5; D is ambiguous. V was pared by 5 bases and J by 0 bases, with 7 bases between. Germline CDR1 is LNHNV and CDR2 is YYDKDF (reference sequence). CDR3 length: 13 residues. DNA of the CDR3: TGTGCCACCAGCGAGGTAAACCAAGAGACCCAGTACTTC. Translating gives CATSEVNQETQYF. The full variable domain, with the rest looked up from reference TRBV15 and TRBJ2-5, is DAMVIQNPRYQVTQFGKPVTLSCSQTLNHNVMYWYQQKSSQAPKLLFHYYDKDFNNEADTPDNFQSRRPNTSFCFLDIRSPGLGDTAMYLCATSEVNQETQYFGPGTRLLVL.

The genes are TRBV18 and TRBJ2-5; D not resolved. With 0 bases removed from V and 0 bases from J, the gap between germline ends came to 2 bases. This CDR3 contains 13 residues. The germline V gene has CDR1 KGHSH and CDR2 LQKENI. CDR3 nucleotide sequence: TGTGCCAGCTCACCACCGAACCAAGAGACCCAGTACTTC. Its protein is CASSPPNQETQYF.

The chain employs TRBV28 and TRBJ1-2, with 9 bases identical to TRBD1. Germline values: CDR1 MDHEN, CDR2 SYDVKM. The length of the CDR3 is 17 residues. Germline trimming cut 5 bases from V and 0 bases from J; bases unmatched to any gene: 10. DNA of the CDR3: TGTGCCAGCAGTGCCGATGGACAGGGGTTAGCTAACTATGGCTACACCTTC. This encodes CASSADGQGLANYGYTF.

In the case of this clone: Other DNA sequences in this specimen translate into the identical CDR3. The chain links TRBV6-5 to TRBJ2-7; no definite D call. Germline V CDR1 and CDR2: MNHEY, SVGAGI. The V and J ends lost 8 bases and 0 bases respectively, with 5 bases between them. The CDR3 has 11 amino acids. The CDR3 loop is CASGSSYEQYF. CDR3 DNA: TGTGCCAGCGGAAGCTCCTACGAGCAGTACTTC.

This clone was seen many times. The V gene is TRBV7-9, the J gene TRBJ2-1, with TRBD2 matching 11 bases. Germline assignment: CDR1 SEHNR and CDR2 FQNEAQ (reference sequence). CDR3 length equals 14 residues. V gave up 6 bases and J gave up 7 bases; unmatched junction bases: 5. The CDR3 nucleotides read TGTGCCAGCAGGACTAGCGGGATATTAAATGAGCAGTTCTTC. As protein: CASRTSGILNEQFF.

The rearrangement uses TRBV5-1 and TRBJ2-3; 8 bases fit TRBD1. Germline CDR1 is SGHRS and CDR2 is YFSETQ. V trimming: 2 bases; J trimming: 5 bases; junction bases outside the gene matches: 10. The CDR3 consists of 16 residues. CDR3 region: CASSFSWTGLEDTQYF. In nucleotides, the CDR3 is TGCGCCAGCAGCTTCTCCTGGACAGGGCTGGAAGATACGCAGTATTTT.

The chain employs TRBV5-6 and TRBJ2-3, with D perhaps TRBD2 (6 bases). The germline CDR1 and CDR2 sequences are SGHDT and YYEEEE. The CDR3 spans 18 residues. Trimming pared 4 bases from V and 5 bases from J, leaving 26 bases between. The CDR3 reads CASSRWGGRGPSVDTQYF. For the CDR3, the DNA is TGTGCCAGCAGCCGCTGGGGTGGGCGGGGACCATCGGTAGATACGCAGTATTTT.

The V gene is TRBV28, the J gene TRBJ1-3; unclear D gene. This CDR3 spans 14 amino acids. Trimming shortened V by 5 bases and J by 0 bases, and 8 bases separated the two germline ends. Germline V gene lookup returns CDR1 MDHEN and CDR2 SYDVKM. CDR3 sequence reads: CASSNGFSGNTIYF. For the CDR3, the DNA is TGTGCCAGCAGTAACGGGTTCTCTGGAAACACCATATATTTT.

V gene TRBV4-1 combines with J gene TRBJ2-1; tentatively, D is TRBD1 (5 bases). This CDR3 contains 13 residues. The V gene lost 3 bases and the J gene lost 4 bases, with 7 bases spanning the gap. Germline V gene lookup returns CDR1 MGHRA and CDR2 YSYEKL. The CDR3 reads CASSHDRYNEQFF. The CDR3 bases are TGCGCCAGCAGCCACGACAGATACAATGAGCAGTTCTTC.

The gene calls are TRBV7-9 and TRBJ2-5; D is undetermined. The CDR3 contains 13 residues. Germline CDR1 and CDR2: SEHNR and FQNEAQ (reference sequence). Trimming pared 3 bases from V and 5 bases from J, leaving 10 bases between. Here the CDR3 reads CASSFPSDETQYF. The CDR3, as DNA: TGTGCCAGCAGCTTCCCAAGCGACGAGACCCAGTACTTC.

The V call is TRBV11-2, the J call TRBJ2-3; either TRBD1 or TRBD2 may fit D (5 bases each). The CDR3 totals 14 residues. The V gene's germline CDR1 is SGHAT and CDR2 FQNNGV. V dropped 8 bases and J dropped 0 bases, with 12 bases sitting between them. The CDR3 DNA is TGTGCCAGCTTGAGGGGCGGGAGCACAGATACGCAGTATTTT. Its translation: CASLRGGSTDTQYF.

This sequence joins TRBV27 and TRBJ2-5; tentatively, D is TRBD2 (5 bases). This CDR3 is 15 amino acids long. From germline, CDR1 is MNHEY and CDR2 SMNVEV (reference sequence). V was cut by 6 bases and J by 6 bases, with 20 bases left in between. CDR3 DNA: TGTGCCAGCAGGCAAAACCGGGGAGACGGGCAGACCCAGTACTTC. It specifies CASRQNRGDGQTQYF.

The chain employs TRBV25-1 and TRBJ1-2, with 8 bases aligning to TRBD1. Germline trimming cut 7 bases from V and 4 bases from J; bases unmatched to any gene: 11. This CDR3 contains 15 residues. In germline, CDR1 is MGHDK, CDR2 SYGVNS. The CDR3 sequence is CASTSDRGGPYGYTF. In DNA form, the CDR3 reads TGTGCCAGCACCTCCGACAGGGGAGGGCCCTATGGCTACACCTTC.

The chain recombines TRBV27 with TRBJ1-2; unclear D gene. The V gene's germline CDR1 is MNHEY and CDR2 SMNVEV (reference sequence). V lost 4 bases to trimming and J lost 4 bases, with 16 bases between them. The CDR3 spans 15 residues. Here the CDR3 reads CASSSMGTDLYGYTF. The CDR3 nucleotides are TGTGCCAGCAGTTCGATGGGAACGGATCTCTATGGCTACACCTTC.

For the CDR3, the DNA is TGTGCCACCGACTCCGGACTAGCGGCTACAGATACGCAGTATTTT. It codes for CATDSGLAATDTQYF. The chain combines TRBV10-3 with TRBJ2-3; 10 bases agree with TRBD2. The germline V gene encodes CDR1 ENHRY and CDR2 SYGVKD. The V gene end was trimmed by 10 bases and the J gene end by 3 bases; junction bases not matched to a gene: 10. The CDR3 runs 15 residues.

The V call is TRBV4-2, the J call TRBJ2-7; possible D gene TRBD1, 5 bases. The V end was cut by 1 base, the J end by 5 bases, with 15 bases between. This CDR3 spans 15 amino acids. Per germline, CDR1 LGHNA and CDR2 YNFKEQ. The CDR3 nucleotides read TGTGCCAGCAGCCAAGGTGGGCCGACAGAGAACGAGCAGTACTTC. Residues: CASSQGGPTENEQYF.

J is TRBJ2-6 and V is TRBV27; TRBD1 matches at 9 bases. CDR1 and CDR2 (germline): MNHEY, SMNVEV (reference sequence). The length of the CDR3 is 16 residues. Germline trimming cut 3 bases from V and 2 bases from J; bases unmatched to any gene: 2. The CDR3 loop is CASSLTGGAGANVLTF. CDR3 nucleotides: TGTGCCAGCAGTTTGACAGGGGGGGCTGGGGCCAACGTCCTGACTTTC.

The chain uses TRBV2 and TRBJ1-3; 10 nucleotides match TRBD1. Germline V gene data show CDR1 as SNHLY and CDR2 as FYNNEI. Unmatched junction bases numbered 9, after V lost 7 bases and J lost 3 bases. This CDR3 region has 16 residues. The CDR3 DNA follows: TGTGCCAGCACCAACACCGGACAGGGGGTTGGAAACACCATATATTTT. This encodes CASTNTGQGVGNTIYF.

CDR3: CASSSSGSPYNEQFF. The CDR3 DNA sequence: TGCGCCAGCAGCTCTAGCGGGAGCCCGTACAATGAGCAGTTCTTC. The chain carries TRBV5-1 and TRBJ2-1; 10 bases align to TRBD2. Germline V gives CDR1 SGHRS, CDR2 YFSETQ. With 3 bases clipped from V and 4 bases from J, the junction kept 4 bases outside the gene matches. This CDR3 is 15 amino acids long.

The chain uses TRBV27 and TRBJ2-1, with D tentatively TRBD1 (7 bases). The CDR3 totals 17 residues. V was shortened by 5 bases and J by 3 bases, with 20 bases between the two germline ends. Germline CDR1 and CDR2: MNHEY and SMNVEV (reference sequence). The chain's CDR3 is CASSNSRGEHRYNEQFF. The CDR3 DNA reads TGTGCCAGCAGTAACTCCAGGGGGGAACACCGCTACAATGAGCAGTTCTTC.

V gene TRBV7-2 combines with J gene TRBJ1-3, with no clear D. This CDR3 has 14 residues. CDR1 is SGHTA and CDR2 is FQGNSA in the germline V gene. Trimming stripped 3 bases from V and 2 bases from J, with 8 bases between. CDR3 in DNA: TGTGCCAGCAGCTTGGGTGGCGCTGGAAACACCATATATTTT. Protein product: CASSLGGAGNTIYF.

This chain uses TRBV30 with TRBJ2-7; D is possibly TRBD2 (6 bases). V lost 0 bases, J lost 2 bases, and 11 bases lay in between. Germline V CDR1 and CDR2: GTSNPN, SVGIG (reference sequence). This CDR3 has 14 amino acids. The CDR3 is CAWSVGGSPYEQYF. The CDR3 DNA is TGTGCCTGGAGTGTTGGAGGGAGCCCCTACGAGCAGTACTTC. The entire variable domain, with the rest obtained from reference TRBV30 and TRBJ2-7, is as follows: SQTIHQWPATLVQPVGSPLSLECTVEGTSNPNLYWYRQAAGRGLQLLFYSVGIGQISSEVPQNLSASRPQDRQFILSSKKLLLSDSGFYLCAWSVGGSPYEQYFGPGTRLTVT.

Worth noting for this clone: This same CDR3 is encoded by further DNA sequences in the sample. The chain has TRBV28 and TRBJ1-5; 8 nucleotides agree with TRBD1. Germline lookup yields CDR1 MDHEN and CDR2 SYDVKM. The CDR3 consists of 15 residues. V lost 6 bases and J lost 1; bases outside the gene matches: 5. CDR3 sequence reads: CASSSTGGSNQPQHF. Written as DNA, the CDR3 is TGTGCCAGCAGCTCCACAGGGGGAAGCAATCAGCCCCAGCATTTT.

V gene TRBV6-1 combines with J gene TRBJ1-1; D gene uncertain. Per the germline V gene, CDR1 is MNHNS and CDR2 is SASEGT. The CDR3 spans 15 residues. Trimming removed 4 bases at V and 3 bases at J, with 15 bases between. Written as DNA, the CDR3 is TGTGCCAGCAGTGCCGGTATTATCTGGGACACTGAAGCTTTCTTT. This sequence encodes CASSAGIIWDTEAFF.

V and J are TRBV4-3 and TRBJ2-7; TRBD2 agrees at 9 bases. V was pared by 3 bases and J by 2 bases, with 8 bases of the junction left unmatched. This CDR3 comprises 16 residues. The germline V gene encodes CDR1 LGHNA and CDR2 YSLEER. The CDR3 sequence is CASSQDSGSPPYEQYF. CDR3 coding DNA: TGCGCCAGCAGCCAGGATAGCGGGAGTCCACCCTACGAGCAGTACTTC.

The V gene is TRBV4-3, the J gene TRBJ2-7; D assignment may be TRBD1 or TRBD2 (5 bases each). Trimming took 4 bases from V and 5 from J, leaving 15 bases between them. Per germline, CDR1 LGHNA and CDR2 YSLEER. The CDR3 covers 14 residues. CDR3 residues: CASSPGWGVHEQYF. In nucleotides, the CDR3 is TGCGCCAGCAGCCCAGGGTGGGGAGTCCACGAGCAGTACTTC.